The 21 T cell receptor beta chains below were found in one sample sequenced in a study of blood T cell repertoires in COVID-19. Assay: immunoSEQ multiplex PCR; the TCRdb copy retains only in-frame clones and omits some. Of roughly 280,000 clones in the sample, 89% were seen once. Sequenced: peripheral blood. Every receptor here comes from a man in his fifties or sixties with acute or convalescent COVID-19.

The chain joins TRBV30 to TRBJ1-6; tentatively, D is TRBD1 (5 bases). CDR1 is GTSNPN and CDR2 is SVGIG in the germline V gene (reference sequence). The CDR3 runs 17 residues. V was clipped by 3 bases and J by 0 bases, with 15 bases between them. CDR3 nucleotides: TGTGCCTGGAGAGCCGGGGGATGGAGCTCCTATAATTCACCCCTCCACTTT. Its translation is CAWRAGGWSSYNSPLHF.

This chain joins TRBV3-1 (or the pseudogene TRBV3-2) and TRBJ2-7; D gene uncertain. The V gene's germline CDR1 is LGHDT and CDR2 YNNKEL (reference sequence). V was shortened by 4 bases and J by 1 base, with 14 bases between the two germline ends. The CDR3 is 15 residues long. The CDR3 DNA follows: TGTGCCAGCAGCCCCTTCTATACTAATTCCTACGAGCAGTACTTC. Protein sequence: CASSPFYTNSYEQYF.

The count of this clone is one. The V call is TRBV19, the J call TRBJ1-2; 7 bases are shared with TRBD1. Germline-derived CDR1 and CDR2 are LNHDA and SQIVND (reference sequence). The CDR3 covers 15 residues. J was trimmed by 2 bases and V by 5 bases; bases with no gene match: 8. The DNA for the CDR3 is TGTGCCAGTAGTTCCCAGGACAGGACGAACTATGGCTACACCTTC. As protein: CASSSQDRTNYGYTF.

V gene TRBV3-1 (or the pseudogene TRBV3-2) combines with J gene TRBJ2-5; the D is unclear. Deletions cut 5 bases from V and 2 bases from J, with 15 bases between. This CDR3 is 15 amino acids long. The V gene's germline CDR1 is LGHDT and CDR2 YNNKEL (reference sequence). CDR3 loop: CASSYRTTNQETQYF. In nucleotides, the CDR3 is TGTGCCAGCAGCTATAGAACGACAAATCAAGAGACCCAGTACTTC.

This clone was observed once. The chain couples TRBV5-1 to TRBJ2-3; TRBD2 aligns across 10 bases. This CDR3 spans 17 amino acids. Trimming cost V 0 bases and J 5 bases; bases outside gene matches: 9. Germline loops: CDR1 SGHRS, CDR2 YFSETQ. CDR3 amino acids: CASSLGPQRGGVDTQYF. The CDR3 DNA sequence: TGCGCCAGCAGCTTGGGCCCCCAGCGGGGGGGGGTAGATACGCAGTATTTT.

For this clone: Sequence at one end of the junction differs from germline and may be a read error. The chain employs TRBV2 and TRBJ1-1; D ambiguous. The CDR3 is 12 residues long. Germline loops: CDR1 SNHLY, CDR2 FYNNEI. The CDR3 sequence is CPAGSLGTEAFF. Written as DNA, the CDR3 is TGCCCCGCGGGGTCTTTGGGCACTGAAGCTTTCTTT.

The chain has TRBV5-1 and TRBJ1-1, with D tentatively TRBD1 (5 bases). Germline CDR1 and CDR2: SGHRS and YFSETQ. Trimming pared 3 bases from V and 6 bases from J, leaving 15 bases between. The CDR3 sequence is 14 residues long. This CDR3 is CASSSLPGGAEAFF. For the CDR3, the DNA is TGCGCCAGCAGCTCCCTCCCGGGGGGGGCTGAAGCTTTCTTT.

V and J are TRBV14 and TRBJ2-5; 9 positions agree with TRBD2. The CDR3 spans 16 residues. The J segment lost 6 bases and the V segment lost 0 bases, leaving 8 bases of the junction unmatched. CDR1 is SGHDN and CDR2 is FVKESK in the germline V gene. The CDR3 spells CASSQDVSSGRKTQYF. DNA for the CDR3: TGTGCCAGCAGCCAAGATGTCTCCAGCGGGAGGAAGACCCAGTACTTC.

The genes are TRBV5-4 and TRBJ1-2; possibly TRBD1 for D (5 bases). The germline gives CDR1 SGHNT, CDR2 YYREEE (reference sequence). The CDR3 is 14 residues long. Trimming stripped 1 base from V and 3 bases from J, with 10 bases between. In DNA, the CDR3 is TGTGCCAGCAGCTTGCAGGGATCGGACTATGGCTACACCTTC. Translation gives CASSLQGSDYGYTF.

V and J are TRBV6-6 and TRBJ2-1, with 7 positions matching TRBD1. V lost 5 bases, J lost 0 bases, and 19 bases stayed unmatched. The CDR3 has 20 amino acids. Per germline, CDR1 MNHNY and CDR2 SVGAGI (reference sequence). In DNA form, the CDR3 reads TGTGCCAGCAGTCCTCCACCCGGGACAGTTCAGGCTAGCTCCTACAATGAGCAGTTCTTC. Translated: CASSPPPGTVQASSYNEQFF.

The V and J genes are TRBV5-6 and TRBJ2-2, with D possibly TRBD1 on 5 matching bases. In germline, CDR1 is SGHDT, CDR2 YYEEEE. This CDR3 has 14 amino acids. V was clipped by 0 bases and J by 7 bases, with 10 bases between them. CDR3 amino acids: CASSLVVGHGELFF. The CDR3 DNA reads TGTGCCAGCAGCTTGGTAGTGGGGCACGGGGAGCTGTTTTTT.

CDR3 sequence: CASSRGTGAGYTF. DNA for the CDR3: TGTGCCAGCAGCCGCGGGACAGGCGCTGGCTACACCTTC. The chain links TRBV11-2 to TRBJ1-2; 8 positions agree with TRBD1. Germline CDR1 SGHAT, CDR2 FQNNGV. The CDR3 spans 13 residues. Trimming took 5 bases from V and 7 from J; bases not matched to a gene: 6. The entire variable domain, with the rest obtained from reference TRBV11-2 and TRBJ1-2, is as follows: EAGVAQSPRYKIIEKRQSVAFWCNPISGHATLYWYQQILGQGPKLLIQFQNNGVVDDSQLPKDRFSAERLKGVDSTLKIQPAKLEDSAVYLCASSRGTGAGYTFGSGTRLTVV.

The J gene is TRBJ1-1, the V gene TRBV4-1; no reliable D call. The V end was cut by 1 base, the J end by 4 bases, with 7 bases between. The CDR3 is 13 amino acids. The germline gives CDR1 MGHRA, CDR2 YSYEKL. CDR3 residues: CASSQVRVTEAFF. The DNA of the CDR3 is TGCGCCAGCAGCCAAGTGAGGGTCACTGAAGCTTTCTTT.

The chain recombines TRBV19 with TRBJ1-4; possibly TRBD1 for D (6 bases). In germline, CDR1 is LNHDA, CDR2 SQIVND (reference sequence). Deletions cut 4 bases from V and 5 bases from J, with 17 bases between. The CDR3 length is 16 residues. CDR3 nucleotide sequence: TGTGCCAGTAGTACCTATTCAAGGGGGTTGAATGAAAAACTGTTTTTT. Amino acids: CASSTYSRGLNEKLFF.

This clone was observed a single time. The chain couples TRBV18 to TRBJ1-4; D unclear. Germline CDR1 and CDR2: KGHSH and LQKENI. V was clipped by 0 bases and J by 7 bases, with 9 bases between them. There are 14 residues in the CDR3. This CDR3 reads CASSPPMRGEKLFF. For the CDR3, the DNA is TGTGCCAGCTCACCACCCATGCGGGGTGAAAAACTGTTTTTT.

The chain employs TRBV2 and TRBJ1-1, with no clear D. Germline V lookup: CDR1 SNHLY, CDR2 FYNNEI. This CDR3 is built from 13 residues. Trimming removed 6 bases from V and 6 bases from J, with 14 bases in between. DNA of the CDR3: TGTGCCAGCAGCCTGGAGGTGAGTGCTGAAGCTTTCTTT. As protein: CASSLEVSAEAFF.

This clone was picked up one time. This chain uses TRBV6-1 with TRBJ1-2; D may be TRBD1 (5 bases). The CDR3 extends over 15 amino acids. The V and J ends lost 0 bases and 3 bases respectively, with 11 bases between them. Germline values: CDR1 MNHNS, CDR2 SASEGT. CDR3 in amino acids: CASSEALRDYYGYTF. The CDR3 nucleotides read TGTGCCAGCAGTGAAGCGCTTCGGGACTACTATGGCTACACCTTC.

The V gene is TRBV30, the J gene TRBJ1-1; D perhaps matches TRBD1 (6 bases). The V end lost 1 base, the J end lost 0 bases, and 12 bases lay between the germline ends. The CDR3 totals 15 residues. CDR1 and CDR2 (germline): GTSNPN, SVGIG (reference sequence). The CDR3 here is CAWSEGGHLNTEAFF. The CDR3 DNA reads TGTGCCTGGAGTGAGGGGGGGCACCTGAACACTGAAGCTTTCTTT.

This clone was counted between two and nine times. The chain couples TRBV2 to TRBJ2-7; 11 bases match TRBD1. In germline, CDR1 is SNHLY, CDR2 FYNNEI. The J segment lost 1 base and the V segment lost 4 bases, leaving 3 bases of the junction unmatched. CDR3 length equals 15 residues. The CDR3 DNA follows: TGTGCCAGCAGTGGGACAGGGGGCGCTTCCTACGAGCAGTACTTC. Protein product: CASSGTGGASYEQYF.

This clone has more than one count but fewer than ten. The chain couples TRBV18 to TRBJ1-2; no clear D. V lost 0 bases and J 8 bases, leaving 10 bases between the germline ends. The germline gives CDR1 KGHSH, CDR2 LQKENI. The CDR3 sequence is 13 residues long. The CDR3 sequence: CASSPPQANGYTF. In DNA, the CDR3 is TGTGCCAGCTCACCACCTCAGGCAAACGGCTACACCTTC.

The V and J genes are TRBV12-3 or TRBV12-4 and TRBJ1-2; perhaps TRBD1 as D (6 bases). The CDR3 is 13 amino acids. Trimming took 3 bases from V and 3 from J, leaving 8 bases between them. CDR3 DNA: TGTGCCAGCAGTTTGCGGACAGACTATGGCTACACCTTC. Its protein product is CASSLRTDYGYTF.